This T cell receptor beta chain was sequenced in a study of cytotoxic CD8 clonotypes in ibrutinib-treated CLL. Per germline, CDR1 SGHAT and CDR2 FQNNGV. The CDR3 loop spans 15 amino acids. Trimming removed 0 bases at V and 7 bases at J, with 16 bases between. Study-wide findings and caveats: There were few public clonotypes, and on treatment they contracted or stayed stable. Before falling back toward baseline at progression, clonality had risen at the time of ibrutinib response.

Profiled with immunoSEQ multiplex PCR; TCRdb holds only in-frame clones, not every one. In the table there are some 25,000 clones, around 74% of which are singletons. Cryopreserved PBMCs were the source of around 2 micrograms of genomic DNA, which went to TCR beta libraries. This clone was detected only a few times. Its antigen is undetermined. The genes are TRBV11-2 and TRBJ2-7; perhaps TRBD1 as D (6 bases). This TCR was recovered from a human donor with chronic lymphocytic leukemia. This material consisted of PBMCs, taken at disease progression, from a patient treated with ibrutinib. Here the CDR3 DNA reads TGTGCCAGCAGCTTAGATCAGGCCAGAGGGGGAGAGCAGTACTTC. As protein: CASSLDQARGGEQYF.